The clone carrying this T cell receptor beta chain was recorded at least ten times. Its cognate antigen is unknown. The data originate from a study of T-cell reconstitution after alpha-beta-depleted transplantation in children. Study-level results: Reportedly, alpha-beta T cells present about two months post-transplant originated from several hundred expanded clones of graft origin. Diversity and T-cell counts at one year after transplant derived mostly from new T cells. Surviving recipient T cells and thymic progenitors accounted for the high day-60 TCRbeta diversity observed in some patients.

In germline, CDR1 is SGHRS, CDR2 YFSETQ. With V trimmed by 3 bases and J by 4 bases, 13 bases remained unmatched. The CDR3 loop spans 19 amino acids. Unique molecular identifiers were incorporated into the prepared TCRbeta library. Using its own MiXCR run on the PCR reads, TCRdb lists one record per CDR3 protein. The repertoire holds hundreds of thousands of distinct CDR3 sequences, with around 13% as singletons. The chain recombines TRBV5-1 with TRBJ2-3, with 14 bases identical to TRBD2. The clonotype comes from a girl aged 2-10 years with congenital amegakaryocytic thrombocytopenia, due to receive a stem cell transplant. The starting material was PBMCs, obtained before TCRalphabeta/CD19-depleted stem cell transplant. The CDR3 region is CASSSLPGTSGSFADTQYF. The CDR3 DNA reads TGCGCCAGCAGCTCTCTCCCCGGGACTAGCGGGAGCTTTGCAGATACGCAGTATTTT.